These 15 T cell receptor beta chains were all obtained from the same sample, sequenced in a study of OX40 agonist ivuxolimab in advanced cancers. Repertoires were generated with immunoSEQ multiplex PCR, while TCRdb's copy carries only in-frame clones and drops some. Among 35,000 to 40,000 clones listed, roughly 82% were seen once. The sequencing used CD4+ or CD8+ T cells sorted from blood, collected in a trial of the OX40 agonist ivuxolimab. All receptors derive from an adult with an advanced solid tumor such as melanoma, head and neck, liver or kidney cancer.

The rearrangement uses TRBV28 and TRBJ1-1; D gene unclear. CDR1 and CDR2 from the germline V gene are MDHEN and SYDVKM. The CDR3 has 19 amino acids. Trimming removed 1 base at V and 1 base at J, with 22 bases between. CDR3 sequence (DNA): TGTGCCAGCAGTTTATTTCCAGGACGGGTCAGGAAATGGAACACTGAAGCTTTCTTT. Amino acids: CASSLFPGRVRKWNTEAFF.

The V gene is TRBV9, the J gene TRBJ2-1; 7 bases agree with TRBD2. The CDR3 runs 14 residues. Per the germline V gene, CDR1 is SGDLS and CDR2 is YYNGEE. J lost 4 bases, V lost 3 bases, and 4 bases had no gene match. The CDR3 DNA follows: TGTGCCAGCAGCGGGGGACTACGATACAATGAGCAGTTCTTC. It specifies CASSGGLRYNEQFF.

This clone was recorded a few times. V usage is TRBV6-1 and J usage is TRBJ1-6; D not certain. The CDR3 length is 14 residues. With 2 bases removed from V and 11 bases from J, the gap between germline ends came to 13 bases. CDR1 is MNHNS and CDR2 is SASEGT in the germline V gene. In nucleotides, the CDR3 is TGTGCCAGCAGTGAAATCTATGTAGAGGCACCCCTCCACTTT. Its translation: CASSEIYVEAPLHF.

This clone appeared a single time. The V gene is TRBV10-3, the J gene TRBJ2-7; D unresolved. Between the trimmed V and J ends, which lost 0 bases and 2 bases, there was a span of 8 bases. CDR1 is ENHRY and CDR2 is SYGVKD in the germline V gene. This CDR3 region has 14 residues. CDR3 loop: CAISESKSAYEQYF. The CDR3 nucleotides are TGTGCCATCAGTGAGTCGAAATCGGCCTACGAGCAGTACTTC.

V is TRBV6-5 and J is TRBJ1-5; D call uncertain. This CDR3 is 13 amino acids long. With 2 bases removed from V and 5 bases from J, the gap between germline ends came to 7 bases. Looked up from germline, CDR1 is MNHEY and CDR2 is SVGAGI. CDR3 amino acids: CASSYRLDQPQHF. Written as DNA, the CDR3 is TGTGCCAGCAGTTACAGGCTCGATCAGCCCCAGCATTTT.

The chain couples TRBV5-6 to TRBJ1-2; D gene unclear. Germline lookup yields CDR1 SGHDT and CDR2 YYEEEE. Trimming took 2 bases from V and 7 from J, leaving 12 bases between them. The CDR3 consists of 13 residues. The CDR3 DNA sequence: TGTGCCAGCAGCTTCAATGGAGATCGTGGCTACACCTTC. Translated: CASSFNGDRGYTF.

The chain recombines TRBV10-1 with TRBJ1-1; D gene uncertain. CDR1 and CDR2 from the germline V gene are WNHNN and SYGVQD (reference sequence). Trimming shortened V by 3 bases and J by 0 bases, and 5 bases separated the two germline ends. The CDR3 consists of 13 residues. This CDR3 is CASSEQLNTEAFF. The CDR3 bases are TGCGCCAGCAGTGAACAGCTGAACACTGAAGCTTTCTTT.

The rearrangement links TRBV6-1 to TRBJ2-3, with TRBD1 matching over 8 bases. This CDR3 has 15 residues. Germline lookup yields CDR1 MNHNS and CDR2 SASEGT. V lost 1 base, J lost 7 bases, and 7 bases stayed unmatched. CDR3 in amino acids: CASSEDAGGFYTQYF. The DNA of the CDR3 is TGTGCCAGCAGTGAAGATGCAGGGGGCTTTTATACGCAGTATTTT.

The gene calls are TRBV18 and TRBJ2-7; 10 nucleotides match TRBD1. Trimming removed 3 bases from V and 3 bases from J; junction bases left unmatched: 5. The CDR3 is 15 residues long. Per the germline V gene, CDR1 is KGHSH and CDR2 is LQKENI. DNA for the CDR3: TGTGCCAGCTCACCGACAGGGGGCGCGGACTACGAGCAGTACTTC. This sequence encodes CASSPTGGADYEQYF. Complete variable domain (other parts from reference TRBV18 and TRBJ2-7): NAGVMQNPRHLVRRRGQEARLRCSPMKGHSHVYWYRQLPEEGLKFMVYLQKENIIDESGMPKERFSAEFPKEGPSILRIQQVVRGDSAAYFCASSPTGGADYEQYFGPGTRLTVT.

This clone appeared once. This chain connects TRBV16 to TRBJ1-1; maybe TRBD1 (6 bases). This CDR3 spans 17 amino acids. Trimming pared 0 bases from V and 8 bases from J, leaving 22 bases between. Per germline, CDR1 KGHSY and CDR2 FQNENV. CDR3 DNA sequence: TGTGCCAGCAGCCAATCGGTCTTTAGGAGGGACAACCTGGAAGCTTTCTTT. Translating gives CASSQSVFRRDNLEAFF.

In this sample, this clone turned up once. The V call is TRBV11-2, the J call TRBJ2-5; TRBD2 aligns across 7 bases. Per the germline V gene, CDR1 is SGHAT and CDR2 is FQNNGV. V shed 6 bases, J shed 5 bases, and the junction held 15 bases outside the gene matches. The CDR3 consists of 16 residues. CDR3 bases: TGTGCCAGCAGGATGCTACAAGCGGGACTTCGGGAGACCCAGTACTTC. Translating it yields CASRMLQAGLRETQYF. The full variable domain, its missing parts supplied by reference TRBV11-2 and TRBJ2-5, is EAGVAQSPRYKIIEKRQSVAFWCNPISGHATLYWYQQILGQGPKLLIQFQNNGVVDDSQLPKDRFSAERLKGVDSTLKIQPAKLEDSAVYLCASRMLQAGLRETQYFGPGTRLLVL.

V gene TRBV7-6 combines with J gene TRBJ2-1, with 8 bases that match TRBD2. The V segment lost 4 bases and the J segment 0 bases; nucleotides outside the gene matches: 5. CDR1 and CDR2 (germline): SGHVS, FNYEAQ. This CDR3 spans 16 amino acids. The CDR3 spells CASSSTSGSSYNEQFF. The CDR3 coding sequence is TGTGCCAGCAGCTCTACTAGCGGAAGCTCCTACAATGAGCAGTTCTTC. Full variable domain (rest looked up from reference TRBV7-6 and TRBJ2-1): GAGVSQSPRYKVTKRGQDVALRCDPISGHVSLYWYRQALGQGPEFLTYFNYEAQQDKSGLPNDRFSAERPEGSISTLTIQRTEQRDSAMYRCASSSTSGSSYNEQFFGPGTRLTVL.

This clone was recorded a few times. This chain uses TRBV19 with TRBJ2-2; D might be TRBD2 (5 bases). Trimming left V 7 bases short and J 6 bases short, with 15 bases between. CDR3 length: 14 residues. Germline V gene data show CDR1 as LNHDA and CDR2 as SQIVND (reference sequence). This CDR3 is CASKSGRGAGELFF. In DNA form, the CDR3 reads TGTGCCAGTAAATCTGGGAGAGGTGCCGGGGAGCTGTTTTTT.

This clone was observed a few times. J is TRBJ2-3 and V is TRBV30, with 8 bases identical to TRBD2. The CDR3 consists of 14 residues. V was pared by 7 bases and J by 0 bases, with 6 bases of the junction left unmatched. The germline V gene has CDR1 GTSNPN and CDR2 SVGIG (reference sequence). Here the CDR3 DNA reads TGTGCCTCCGAAACTAGCGGCAGCACAGATACGCAGTATTTT. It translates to CASETSGSTDTQYF.

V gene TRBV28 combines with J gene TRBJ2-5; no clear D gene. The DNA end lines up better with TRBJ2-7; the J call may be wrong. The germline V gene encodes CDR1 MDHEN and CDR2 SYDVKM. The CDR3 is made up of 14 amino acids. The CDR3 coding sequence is TGTGCCAGCAGTTTACCCCCAGACCTCTACGAGCAGTACTTC. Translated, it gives CASSLPPDLYEQYF.